This is a list of T cell receptor beta chains from one sample in a study of blood T cell repertoires in COVID-19. Here immunoSEQ multiplex PCR was the method, and the copy in TCRdb shows in-frame clones only, minus some. This sample has about 97,000 clones; over 75% occur once, and the top ten carry just under 20%. Source material: peripheral blood. The receptors originated from a human donor in a cohort sampled during active COVID-19. The CDR3 runs from the conserved cysteine through the conserved F or W. D genes are given only for firm matches. Clone size is stated in some rows and not others, as once, few, many or a class when expanded.

V gene	clone size	J gene	D gene	CDR3 protein	CDR3 DNA
TRBV6-6	-	TRBJ2-7	TRBD2	CASSPSGRALHEQYF	TGTGCCAGCAGCCCTAGCGGGAGGGCCCTCCACGAGCAGTACTTC
TRBV19	-	TRBJ1-4	-	CASSIGGKVEKLFF	TGTGCCAGTAGTATAGGGGGCAAGGTTGAAAAACTGTTTTTT
TRBV9	-	TRBJ2-4	-	CASSAGQFQEGNIQYF	TGTGCCAGCAGCGCCGGACAGTTCCAAGAAGGAAACATTCAGTACTTC
TRBV6-1	-	TRBJ1-5	TRBD1	CASSEVDRAISNQPQHF	TGTGCCAGTAGTGAAGTTGACAGGGCCATTAGCAATCAGCCCCAGCATTTT
TRBV21-1	once	TRBJ1-1	-	CASSIQDRGLNTEAFF	TGTGCCAGCAGCATCCAGGACAGGGGGCTGAACACTGAAGCTTTCTTT
TRBV10-3	-	TRBJ1-1	-	CAISDRSGILNTEAFF	TGTGCCATCAGTGATAGGTCCGGGATCCTGAACACTGAAGCTTTCTTT
TRBV30	-	TRBJ2-2	-	CAWSPTSDTRSGELFF	TGTGCCTGGAGTCCTACCTCTGACACCCGAAGTGGGGAGCTGTTTTTT
TRBV29-1	-	TRBJ1-1	TRBD1	CSVEGQSNTEAFF	TGCAGCGTTGAGGGACAGTCGAACACTGAAGCTTTCTTT
TRBV28	-	TRBJ2-3	TRBD2	CASSPPGRLAGQPDTQYF	TGTGCCAGCAGTCCCCCCGGGAGGCTAGCGGGACAACCAGATACGCAGTATTTT
TRBV4-1	-	TRBJ1-2	-	CASSQDDLQGPTYGYTF	TGCGCCAGCAGCCAAGATGATTTGCAGGGTCCCACTTATGGCTACACCTTC
TRBV10-3	-	TRBJ2-2	-	CAIRQNRPNTGELFF	TGTGCCATCCGACAGAATAGACCGAACACCGGGGAGCTGTTTTTT
TRBV10-2	few	TRBJ1-5	-	CASSEMGRRQPQHF	TGCGCCAGCAGTGAGATGGGTAGGCGGCAGCCCCAGCATTTT
TRBV12-3/TRBV12-4	-	TRBJ2-5	-	CASSFRGTQYF	TGTGCCAGCAGTTTTCGGGGGACCCAGTACTTC
TRBV4-1	-	TRBJ1-1	-	CASSQDQTRGNTEAFF	TGCGCCAGCAGCCAAGACCAAACCAGGGGGAACACTGAAGCTTTCTTT
TRBV25-1	-	TRBJ2-7	TRBD1	CASSDRGTGNLYEQYF	TGTGCCAGCAGTGATCGTGGGACAGGGAATTTGTACGAGCAGTACTTC
TRBV19	-	TRBJ1-2	-	CASSIGTLYGYTF	TGTGCCAGTAGTATTGGGACACTCTATGGCTACACCTTC
TRBV4-1	-	TRBJ1-4	-	CASSPKATAFNEKLFF	TGCGCCAGCAGCCCCAAGGCGACAGCCTTTAATGAAAAACTGTTTTTT
TRBV10-3	-	TRBJ2-2	TRBD1	CAISDRGSTGELFF	TGTGCCATCAGCGACAGGGGGAGTACCGGGGAGCTGTTTTTT